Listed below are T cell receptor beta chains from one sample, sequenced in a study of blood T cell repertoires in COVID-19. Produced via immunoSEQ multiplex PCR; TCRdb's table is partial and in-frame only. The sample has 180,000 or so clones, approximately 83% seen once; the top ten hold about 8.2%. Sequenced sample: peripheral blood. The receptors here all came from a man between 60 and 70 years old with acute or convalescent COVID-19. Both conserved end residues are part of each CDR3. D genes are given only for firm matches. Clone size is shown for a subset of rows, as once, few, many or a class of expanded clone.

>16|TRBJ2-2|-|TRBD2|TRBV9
TGTGCCAGCAGCGTAGACCCCCGGCGGGGGACCGGGGAGCTGTTTTTT
CASSVDPRRGTGELFF
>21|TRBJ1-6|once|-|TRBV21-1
TGTGCCAGCAGCAAATCCTTAATGTCCCGGGACAGGGCCGGTGGGGATTCACCCCTCCACTTT
CASSKSLMSRDRAGGDSPLHF
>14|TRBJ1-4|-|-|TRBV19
TGTGCCAGTTCCCGGGACAACGGTCGGGAAAAACTGTTTTTT
CASSRDNGREKLFF
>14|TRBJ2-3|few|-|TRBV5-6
TGTGCCAGCAGCTTCGAACTAGTCCCCGATACGCAGTATTTT
CASSFELVPDTQYF
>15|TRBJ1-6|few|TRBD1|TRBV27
TGTGCCAGCACTACAGGGGGCGTATATAATTCACCCCTCCACTTT
CASTTGGVYNSPLHF
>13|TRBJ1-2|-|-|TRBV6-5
TGTGCCAGCACCCTACCAGGGTCGAATGGCTACACCTTC
CASTLPGSNGYTF
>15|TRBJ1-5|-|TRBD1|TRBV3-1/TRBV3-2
TGTGCCAGCAGCCCGACAGGGCTTAGCAATCAGCCCCAGCATTTT
CASSPTGLSNQPQHF
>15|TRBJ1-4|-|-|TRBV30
TGTGCCTGGGACAGTGGAAGGCCAACTAATGAAAAACTGTTTTTT
CAWDSGRPTNEKLFF
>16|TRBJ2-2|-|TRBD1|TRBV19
TGTGCCAGTAGTCCGGGACAGGGGACGCACACCGGGGAGCTGTTTTTT
CASSPGQGTHTGELFF
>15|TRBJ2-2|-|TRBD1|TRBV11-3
TGTGCCAGCAGCTTGGGACAGGGGTATGGCGGGGAGCTGTTTTTT
CASSLGQGYGGELFF
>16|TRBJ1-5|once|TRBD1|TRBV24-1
TGTGCCACCAGTGACCCTGGGACAGGGAACAATCAGCCCCAGCATTTT
CATSDPGTGNNQPQHF
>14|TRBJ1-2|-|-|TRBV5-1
TGCGCCAGCAGCTTCGGGGAGGGTAACTATGGCTACACCTTC
CASSFGEGNYGYTF
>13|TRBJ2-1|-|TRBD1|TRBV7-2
TGTGCCAGCAGCCGGGACAGGCACAATGAGCAGTTCTTC
CASSRDRHNEQFF
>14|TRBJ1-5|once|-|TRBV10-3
TGTGCCATCAGTGCGGCGGCGAGCAATCAGCCCCAGCATTTT
CAISAAASNQPQHF
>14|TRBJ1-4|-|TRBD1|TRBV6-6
TGTGCCAGCAGACCCCGACAGGGTAGTGAAAAACTGTTTTTT
CASRPRQGSEKLFF
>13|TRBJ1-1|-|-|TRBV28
TGTGCCAGCAGGATTAACGGGAACACTGAAGCTTTCTTT
CASRINGNTEAFF
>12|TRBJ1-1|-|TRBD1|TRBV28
TGTGCCAGCATCGAACAGGGGGCACTTCCCCTTTTT
CASIEQGALPLF
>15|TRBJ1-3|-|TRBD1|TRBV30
TGTGCCTGGGACAAACCGGGACAGCAGCTAAACACCATATATTTT
CAWDKPGQQLNTIYF